The 16 T cell receptor beta chains below come from one sample, sequenced in a study of T cell responses to AZD1222 COVID-19 vaccine. Profiled with immunoSEQ multiplex PCR; TCRdb holds only in-frame clones, not every one. The sample lists approximately 74,000 clones, 70% to 85% seen once, with 2.9% in the top ten. Sequencing used peripheral blood, obtained on day 0 of AZD1222 vaccination. The receptors were sampled from an adult in good health.

The chain recombines TRBV7-2 with TRBJ1-1; 8 positions match TRBD1. J was trimmed by 0 bases and V by 5 bases; bases with no gene match: 17. This CDR3 is 19 amino acids long. The V gene's germline CDR1 is SGHTA and CDR2 FQGNSA. CDR3 residues: CASSPHRTGSATVNTEAFF. The CDR3, as DNA: TGTGCCAGCAGCCCTCACCGGACAGGGTCGGCCACTGTGAACACTGAAGCTTTCTTT.

This rearrangement joins TRBV29-1 to TRBJ2-7; D not certain. Germline V gives CDR1 SQVTM, CDR2 ANQGSEA. The CDR3 has 14 amino acids. V was shortened by 7 bases and J by 6 bases, with 22 bases between the two germline ends. In nucleotides, the CDR3 is TGCAGCGCCCGCCTGACGTACCTCAATTCCGAGCAGTACTTC. Encoded protein: CSARLTYLNSEQYF.

This clone came up a few times. J is TRBJ1-3 and V is TRBV9; D is ambiguous. Germline V gene lookup returns CDR1 SGDLS and CDR2 YYNGEE. The CDR3 has 17 residues. Trimming cost V 0 bases and J 2 bases, with 15 bases left between them. CDR3 protein: CASSVGGPAGTGNTIYF. CDR3 bases: TGTGCCAGCAGCGTAGGAGGACCAGCGGGTACTGGAAACACCATATATTTT.

The V gene is TRBV29-1, the J gene TRBJ2-5; weak D call: TRBD2 (5 bases). The CDR3 extends over 15 amino acids. Germline values: CDR1 SQVTM, CDR2 ANQGSEA. V shed 5 bases and J shed 5 bases, with 21 bases lying between them. The CDR3 protein is CSVLPRFVAGETQYF. CDR3 coding DNA: TGCAGCGTTCTTCCTAGGTTTGTGGCGGGTGAGACCCAGTACTTC.

The chain has TRBV18 and TRBJ1-2, with D tentatively TRBD1 (5 bases). The CDR3 is made up of 11 amino acids. Per germline, CDR1 KGHSH and CDR2 LQKENI. The ends were cut back, 8 bases at V and 5 bases at J, with 9 bases in the middle. The CDR3 protein is CASDQGYGYTF. DNA for the CDR3: TGTGCCAGCGACCAGGGTTATGGCTACACCTTC.

V and J are TRBV7-2 and TRBJ2-5; D is uncertain. The CDR3 consists of 12 residues. Germline V CDR1 and CDR2: SGHTA, FQGNSA. The V gene lost 5 bases and the J gene lost 5 bases, with 9 bases spanning the gap. This CDR3 reads CASSPLGETQYF. The CDR3 DNA is TGTGCCAGCAGCCCGCTAGGCGAGACCCAGTACTTC.

V and J are TRBV7-2 and TRBJ2-1; 12 positions agree with TRBD2. Trimming cost V 2 bases and J 10 bases; bases outside gene matches: 9. CDR3 length: 16 residues. CDR1 is SGHTA and CDR2 is FQGNSA in the germline V gene. As DNA, the CDR3 is TGTGCCAGCAGCTTACCTGGGACTAGCGGGCCGGGGGAGCAGTTCTTC. Translated, it gives CASSLPGTSGPGEQFF.

This clone was observed once. The chain couples TRBV5-8 to TRBJ1-1, with D tentatively TRBD1 (5 bases). The germline V gene encodes CDR1 SGHTS and CDR2 YDEGEE. Between the trimmed V and J ends, which lost 0 bases and 4 bases, there was a span of 10 bases. The CDR3 sequence is 14 residues long. CDR3 DNA: TGTGCCAGCAGCTTGGTCCAGGGAGGCACTGAAGCTTTCTTT. Encoded protein: CASSLVQGGTEAFF.

V gene TRBV12-3 or TRBV12-4 combines with J gene TRBJ1-2; 9 nucleotides agree with TRBD1. V lost 7 bases, J lost 8 bases, and 8 bases stayed unmatched. The CDR3 covers 13 residues. The chain's CDR3 is CASNADRGKGYTF. CDR3 nucleotides: TGTGCCAGCAACGCCGACAGGGGGAAAGGCTACACCTTC.

The DNA for the CDR3 is TGTGCCGGATCTAGAGGGGGACAGACGAACACCATATATTTT. Protein sequence: CAGSRGGQTNTIYF. V and J are TRBV6-4 and TRBJ1-3; 7 positions match TRBD1. The germline gives CDR1 MRHNA, CDR2 SNTAGT. This CDR3 has 14 amino acids. The ends lost 11 bases at V and 7 bases at J; junction bases unmatched: 14.

V usage is TRBV6-1 and J usage is TRBJ2-2; 11 nucleotides align to TRBD2. The V gene end was trimmed by 4 bases and the J gene end by 0 bases; junction bases not matched to a gene: 10. In germline, CDR1 is MNHNS, CDR2 SASEGT. The CDR3 length is 19 residues. The CDR3 here is CASSVLPILAGANTGELFF. The CDR3, as DNA: TGTGCCAGCAGTGTGCTCCCTATACTAGCGGGGGCGAACACCGGGGAGCTGTTTTTT.

This chain uses TRBV29-1 with TRBJ2-7; D uncertain. Trimming took off 3 bases at V and 0 bases at J, with 9 bases between the two ends. The CDR3 runs 13 residues. The germline gives CDR1 SQVTM, CDR2 ANQGSEA. The CDR3 spells CSVELRNSYEQYF. The CDR3 bases are TGCAGCGTTGAGCTACGGAACTCCTACGAGCAGTACTTC.

The chain has TRBV30 and TRBJ2-1; no firm D call. CDR1 is GTSNPN and CDR2 is SVGIG in the germline V gene (reference sequence). The CDR3 sequence is 16 residues long. With 4 bases removed from V and 1 base from J, the gap between germline ends came to 17 bases. CDR3 in amino acids: CAWTAGPYGSYNEQFF. DNA for the CDR3: TGTGCCTGGACAGCCGGCCCGTATGGTTCCTACAATGAGCAGTTCTTC.

The chain combines TRBV6-5 with TRBJ1-1; D is unclear. The germline V and J ends were trimmed by 6 bases and 0 bases, with 14 bases remaining between them. This CDR3 is 15 amino acids long. In germline, CDR1 is MNHEY, CDR2 SVGAGI. CDR3: CASSPGQVMNTEAFF. DNA for the CDR3: TGTGCCAGCAGCCCCGGGCAGGTGATGAACACTGAAGCTTTCTTT.

J is TRBJ2-7 and V is TRBV7-2; D gene ambiguous. CDR1 SGHTA and CDR2 FQGNSA come from the germline V gene. V shed 5 bases and J shed 3 bases, with 11 bases lying between them. The CDR3 is 13 residues long. The CDR3 is CASSAAGYYEQYF. The DNA of the CDR3 is TGTGCCAGCAGCGCGGCTGGCTACTACGAGCAGTACTTC. Filled out from reference TRBV7-2 and TRBJ2-7, the complete variable domain reads GAGVSQSPSNKVTEKGKDVELRCDPISGHTALYWYRQSLGQGLEFLIYFQGNSAPDKSGLPSDRFSAERTGGSVSTLTIQRTQQEDSAVYLCASSAAGYYEQYFGPGTRLTVT.

The chain is built from TRBV3-1 (or the pseudogene TRBV3-2) and TRBJ1-4, with unresolved D. The CDR3 runs 15 residues. Germline V CDR1 and CDR2: LGHDT, YNNKEL (reference sequence). The V and J ends lost 0 bases and 5 bases respectively, with 10 bases between them. CDR3 protein: CASSQDLILNEKLFF. In nucleotides, the CDR3 is TGTGCCAGCAGCCAAGATCTGATCCTGAATGAAAAACTGTTTTTT.